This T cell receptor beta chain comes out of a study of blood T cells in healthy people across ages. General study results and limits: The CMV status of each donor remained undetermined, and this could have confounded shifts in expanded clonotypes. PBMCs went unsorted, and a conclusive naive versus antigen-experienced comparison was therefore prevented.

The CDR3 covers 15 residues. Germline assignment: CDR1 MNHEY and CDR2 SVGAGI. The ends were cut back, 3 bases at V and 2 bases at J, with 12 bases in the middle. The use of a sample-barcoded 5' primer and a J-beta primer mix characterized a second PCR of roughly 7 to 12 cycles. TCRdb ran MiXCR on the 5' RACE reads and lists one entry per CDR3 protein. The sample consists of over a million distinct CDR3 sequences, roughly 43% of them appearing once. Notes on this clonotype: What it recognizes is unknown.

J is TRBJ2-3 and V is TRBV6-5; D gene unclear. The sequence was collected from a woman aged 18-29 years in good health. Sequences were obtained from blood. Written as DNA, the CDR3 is TGTGCCAGCAGTTATGAAGGGCCCCTCACAGATACGCAGTATTTT. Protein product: CASSYEGPLTDTQYF.